A few counts support the clone carrying this TCR beta chain. Its antigen remains unidentified. Libraries for naive CD8 T cells, which were made from about 19,000 to 1,100,000 sorted cells, drew on 10%, 30% or 50% of the RNA. Based on a CD8+CD4-CCR7+CD45RA+ profile, naive CD8 T cells were sorted. This sample stems from a study of molecular identifiers for immune sequencing clone quantification. Across the study: Split five ways in replicates, RNA from roughly 20,000 or 100,000 naive CD8 cells had four portions sequenced. Study-wide results and limits: Investigators reportedly could detect spiked Jurkat TCR RNA from one cell among around 900,000 naive cells.

In TCRdb, the PCR reads were re-called with MiXCR into one record per CDR3 protein. The sample carries hundreds of thousands of distinct CDR3 sequences, 15% to 20% recorded once. Deletions cut 6 bases from V and 1 base from J, with 18 bases between. The germline CDR1 and CDR2 sequences are SGHTA and FQGTGA. The CDR3 runs to 16 residues. Material for sequencing was naive CD8+ T cells from blood, with Jurkat cell RNA spiked in. As to subset: FACS-sorted CD8+CD4-CCR7+CD45RA+ naive T cells. The rearrangement joins TRBV7-3 to TRBJ2-5; D may be TRBD2 (5 bases). The sequence was collected from a human donor in good health. Some libraries in this study had Jurkat cell RNA spiked in. This CDR3 is CASSKGSDWAQETQYF. The CDR3, as DNA: TGTGCCAGCAGTAAGGGTTCGGACTGGGCCCAAGAGACCCAGTACTTC.